This entry features one T cell receptor (beta chain) sequence. Germline CDR1 and CDR2: MGHRA and YSYEKL. Trimming cost V 1 base and J 3 bases, with 15 bases left between them. CDR3 length: 17 residues. Under the authors' procedure: Amplification from reference gene primers served as the basis for estimated nucleated cell counts. Profiling relied on immunoSEQ multiplex PCR, and the TCRdb table lists in-frame clones only, not all of them. D and trimming were read from the DNA, whereas the V and J calls and clone size are those reported in that table. The data hold around 400,000 clones, with 80% to 90% observed a single time. Followed longitudinally, the Seattle patients had been enrolled during active infection. This record comes from a study of blood T cell repertoires in COVID-19. Across the whole study: The United States, Italy and Spain supplied acute and convalescent COVID-19 samples. PBMCs, B-cell-depleted T cells, or T cells were the source of the cDNA or gDNA that made up the material.

The rearrangement links TRBV4-1 to TRBJ1-4; TRBD1 might be the D (6 bases). The sequence was obtained from a woman aged 55-69 years with COVID-19, enrolled during active disease. The specimen sequenced was peripheral blood. The CDR3 bases are TGCGCCAGCAGCCAAGCGGGCGGGGGCGAGCCTAATGAAAAACTGTTTTTT. Amino acid sequence: CASSQAGGGEPNEKLFF.